This T cell receptor beta chain was observed in a study of cytotoxic CD8 clonotypes in ibrutinib-treated CLL. The overall study: By median roughly 62 months, 12 had progressed and about 15 stayed remitted; responses had been 2 complete and about 25 partial. Findings and caveats of the study: Baseline clonality was higher than in age-matched healthy donors and moved in step with circulating CD8+ T-cell counts. Having risen at ibrutinib response, clonality had fallen back toward baseline by progression.

The CDR3 extends over 15 amino acids. V was pared by 4 bases and J by 5 bases, with 19 bases between. In germline, CDR1 is SGDLS, CDR2 YYNGEE. As to this clone: Antigen: not known.

Deep sequencing aimed at 1 in 200,000 to 1 in 1 million T cells' resolution. TCRdb keeps only in-frame clones here, not all; method: immunoSEQ multiplex PCR. The sample lists about 39,000 clones, 65% to 70% occurring once. The sequences come from PBMCs, collected at disease progression, from a patient treated with ibrutinib. V usage is TRBV9 and J usage is TRBJ2-7; D is uncertain. The receptor comes from a human donor with chronic lymphocytic leukemia. The CDR3 spells CASSPRTGMSNEQYF. Here the CDR3 DNA reads TGTGCCAGCAGCCCCCGGACCGGAATGTCGAACGAGCAGTACTTC. Full variable domain (remainder filled in from reference TRBV9 and TRBJ2-7): DSGVTQTPKHLITATGQRVTLRCSPRSGDLSVYWYQQSLDQGLQFLIQYYNGEERAKGNILERFSAQQFPDLHSELNLSSLELGDSALYFCASSPRTGMSNEQYFGPGTRLTVT.